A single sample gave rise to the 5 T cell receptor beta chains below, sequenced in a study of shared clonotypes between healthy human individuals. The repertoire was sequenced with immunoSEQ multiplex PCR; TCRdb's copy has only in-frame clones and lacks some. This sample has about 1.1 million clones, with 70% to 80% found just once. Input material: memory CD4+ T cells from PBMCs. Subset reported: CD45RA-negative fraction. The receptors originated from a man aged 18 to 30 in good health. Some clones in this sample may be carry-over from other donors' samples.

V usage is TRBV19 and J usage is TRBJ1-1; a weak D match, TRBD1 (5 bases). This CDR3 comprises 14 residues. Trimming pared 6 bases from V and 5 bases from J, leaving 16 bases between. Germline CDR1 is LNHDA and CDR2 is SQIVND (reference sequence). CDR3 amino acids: CASRGTAVVTEAFF. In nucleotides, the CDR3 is TGTGCCAGTAGAGGGACCGCCGTGGTGACTGAAGCTTTCTTT.

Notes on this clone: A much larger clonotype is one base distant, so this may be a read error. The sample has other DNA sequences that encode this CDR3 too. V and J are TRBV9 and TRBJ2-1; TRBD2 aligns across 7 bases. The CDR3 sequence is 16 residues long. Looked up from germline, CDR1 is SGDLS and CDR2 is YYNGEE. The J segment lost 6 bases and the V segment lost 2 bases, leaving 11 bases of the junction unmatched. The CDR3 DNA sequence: TGTGCCAGCAGCGTGGCTACTAGGACTAGGGGCAATGAGCAGTTCTTC. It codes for CASSVATRTRGNEQFF.

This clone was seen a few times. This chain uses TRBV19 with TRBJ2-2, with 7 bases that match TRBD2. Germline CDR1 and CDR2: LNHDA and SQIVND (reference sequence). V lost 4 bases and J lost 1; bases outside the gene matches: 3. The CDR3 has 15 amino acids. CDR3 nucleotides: TGTGCCAGTAGTACCGGACTAGGGAACACCGGGGAGCTGTTTTTT. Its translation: CASSTGLGNTGELFF.

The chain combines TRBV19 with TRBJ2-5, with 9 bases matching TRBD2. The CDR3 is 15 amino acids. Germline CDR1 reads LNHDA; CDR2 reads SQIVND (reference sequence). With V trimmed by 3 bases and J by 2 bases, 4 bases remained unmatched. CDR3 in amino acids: CASSISSGEQETQYF. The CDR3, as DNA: TGTGCCAGTAGTATTTCTAGCGGGGAACAAGAGACCCAGTACTTC. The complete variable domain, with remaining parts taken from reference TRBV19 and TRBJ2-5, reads DGGITQSPKYLFRKEGQNVTLSCEQNLNHDAMYWYRQDPGQGLRLIYYSQIVNDFQKGDIAEGYSVSREKKESFPLTVTSAQKNPTAFYLCASSISSGEQETQYFGPGTRLLVL.

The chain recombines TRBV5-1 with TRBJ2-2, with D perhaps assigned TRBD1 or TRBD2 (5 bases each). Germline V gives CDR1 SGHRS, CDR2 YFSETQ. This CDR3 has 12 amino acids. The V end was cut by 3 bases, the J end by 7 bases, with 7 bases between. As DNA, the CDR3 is TGCGCCAGCAGCTGGGGGATCGGGGAGCTGTTTTTT. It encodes CASSWGIGELFF.